A selection of T cell receptor beta chains follows, all from one sample in a study of T cells in Graves' hyperthyroidism and ophthalmopathy. From the multiplex PCR reads, TCRdb called clonotypes with MiXCR, one entry per CDR3 protein. This sample yields hundreds of thousands of distinct CDR3 sequences, of which about 15% are seen a single time; approximately 7.5% belongs to the top ten. Sequenced: blood. These receptors all come from a woman aged 18-29 years with Graves' hyperthyroidism. CDR3s leave out the opening cysteine and the closing phenylalanine or tryptophan. Each record gives: CDR3 length, V gene, J gene, CDR3 protein.

>13|TRBV4-1|TRBJ2-7
ASSQEARPHYEQY
>14|TRBV5-6|TRBJ1-6
ASSWSRGTYNSPLH
>12|TRBV6-2/TRBV6-3|TRBJ2-1
ASTGVGTYNEQF
>11|TRBV11-2|TRBJ2-2
ATRSGGTGELF
>12|TRBV7-3|TRBJ1-6
ASSWGQTNSPLH
>13|TRBV5-1|TRBJ1-5
ASSLDSGFGQPQH
>13|TRBV2|TRBJ1-6
ASSPSGGYNSPLH
>14|TRBV9|TRBJ1-4
ASSRVNRGGDEKLF
>14|TRBV7-2|TRBJ2-5
ASSSTGRGRKETQY
>12|TRBV30|TRBJ2-5
ALEALRGGETQY
>16|TRBV3-1|TRBJ2-2
ASSQDRGDRGNTGELF
>11|TRBV19|TRBJ1-5
ASSRISNQPQH